This T cell receptor (beta chain) was recovered during a study of identical twins. This clonotype was detected a few times. A single record per CDR3 protein comes from TCRdb applying MiXCR to the 5' RACE reads. The sample holds around 1.7 million distinct CDR3 sequences, about 30% seen once. The ends were cut back, 2 bases at V and 10 bases at J, with 17 bases in the middle. Germline V gene sequence: CDR1 KGHSH, CDR2 LQKENI. The CDR3 length is 14 residues. The specimen was cord blood. The chain employs TRBV18 and TRBJ1-2, with D maybe TRBD1 (6 bases). The clonotype was recovered from a newborn girl in good health. CDR3 in DNA: TGTGCCAGCTCACCAGTCGGGGGCGAAGGGGACTACACCTTC. This sequence encodes CASSPVGGEGDYTF.